The clone carrying this T cell receptor (beta chain) has more than one count but fewer than ten. Its antigen is undetermined. The data were taken from a study of cytomegalovirus exposure and HLA in healthy donors. This CDR3 contains 15 residues. The germline V gene has CDR1 MNHNS and CDR2 SASEGT. V dropped 7 bases and J dropped 0 bases, with 12 bases sitting between them. The primer mix had 60 Vbeta and 13 Jbeta primers. TCRdb's table, derived via immunoSEQ multiplex PCR, lists solely in-frame clones and lacks some. The profile covers some 120,000 clones, with 8.5% to 10% appearing a single time and approximately 3% taken by the ten largest. Study-level points and caveats: Reportedly, TCR beta sequences accurately predicted HLA-A and HLA-B alleles in most subjects. Clonal expansion was found to be greater in HLA-associated TCR beta chains than in equally common others in a later analysis. The classifier reportedly diagnosed cytomegalovirus status with high specificity and sensitivity. Several of the most significant clusters were apparently associated with common viral pathogens in a later analysis.

This rearrangement joins TRBV6-1 to TRBJ1-4; no clear D gene. Sequenced input: PBMCs. The clonotype comes from a man aged 25 to 45 in good health and CMV-seronegative. For the CDR3, the DNA is TGTGCCAGCATTCGGGGAGACGCAACTAATGAAAAACTGTTTTTT. Translation: CASIRGDATNEKLFF.